This T cell receptor (beta chain) was sequenced during a study of response to subunit inactivated influenza vaccine. Broader study findings: Authors suggested few new T cells are recruited by each seasonal influenza vaccination.

Each CDR3 protein is one row after TCRdb ran MiXCR on the RT-PCR reads. In the table there are about 700,000 distinct CDR3 sequences, about 15% of which are singletons. The CDR3 runs to 13 residues. Germline V gene data show CDR1 as SQVTM and CDR2 as ANQGSEA. V lost 4 bases and J lost 3, with 12 bases in between. On this clonotype: What it recognizes is unknown.

This clonotype was obtained from a man aged 45-60 years who received an inactivated influenza vaccine. The material was PBMCs from blood, obtained around 15 days before vaccination. The gene calls are TRBV29-1 and TRBJ1-1; D ambiguous. CDR3 nucleotide sequence: TGCAGCGTTGCCCCGAGATGGGACACTGAAGCTTTCTTT. The encoded protein is CSVAPRWDTEAFF.